This TCR beta chain stems from a study of T-cell reconstitution after alpha-beta-depleted transplantation in children. For TCRbeta, the library was prepared with unique molecular identifiers. TCRdb fed the PCR reads into MiXCR, producing one record per CDR3 protein. The table lists a few hundred thousand distinct CDR3 sequences, roughly 13% of them singletons. Study-wide findings and caveats: T-cell counts and diversity were attributed mostly to newly produced T cells one year after transplant.

This clonotype was observed at least ten times. The antigen remains undetermined. V was cut by 4 bases and J by 8 bases, with 0 bases left in between. Germline values: CDR1 DFQATT, CDR2 SNEGSKA (reference sequence). The CDR3 length is 8 residues. This sequence joins TRBV20-1 and TRBJ2-1, with D uncertain. This clonotype was obtained from a male patient younger than 18 who had a stem cell transplant for acute myeloid leukemia, so the T cells may come from the graft donor. The input for sequencing was PBMCs, mostly from graft donor cells, taken 360 days after TCRalphabeta/CD19-depleted stem cell transplant. CDR3: CSANEQFF. The DNA for the CDR3 is TGCAGTGCTAATGAGCAGTTCTTC.